These T cell receptor beta chains were read from a single sample in a study of T cells after posttransplantation cyclophosphamide. The method was immunoSEQ multiplex PCR; TCRdb's version includes in-frame clones alone and lacks a portion of them. Sampling found 24,000 or so clones, none seen once. The sample in question was PBMCs, obtained after allogeneic stem cell transplant with posttransplant cyclophosphamide. The receptor set was obtained from a male patient aged 18 to 29 who received an allogeneic stem cell transplant from a related donor, was CMV-positive, and had no GVHD. The graft donor may account for some of the T cells. CDR3s include the opening cysteine and the closing phenylalanine or tryptophan. A D gene is named only where the DNA matches it firmly. Size is stated as once, few, many or a size class.

j_call clone_size d_call cdr3_length v_call cdr3_nt cdr3_aa
TRBJ1-2 many TRBD1 14 TRBV7-8 TGTGCCAGCAGCGAAGGGGGACAGGGCGGAGGCTACACCTTC CASSEGGQGGGYTF
TRBJ2-4 many NA 16 TRBV6-4 TGTGCCAGCAGACCTGGGGGGGGCTGGGCCAAAAACATTCAGTACTTC CASRPGGGWAKNIQYF
TRBJ1-3 many NA 16 TRBV5-4 TGTGCCAGCAGCTTCGGTTCGCGCCTCTCTGGAAACACCATATATTTT CASSFGSRLSGNTIYF
TRBJ2-6 many TRBD1 18 TRBV7-2 TGTGCCAGCAGCTTATTCGGACAGGGATCCTCTGGGGCCAACGTCCTGACTTTC CASSLFGQGSSGANVLTF
TRBJ1-2 many NA 17 TRBV15 TGTGCCACCAGCAGAGAGGGTCAGGGACTAGCTAACTATGGCTACACCTTC CATSREGQGLANYGYTF
TRBJ1-2 many TRBD1 15 TRBV18 TGTGCCAGCTCACGAAGGGACAGGGGATCTTATGGCTACACCTTC CASSRRDRGSYGYTF
TRBJ2-7 many TRBD2 17 TRBV11-2 TGTGCCAGCAGCTTAGATCCCTGGCAGCGGGATTTACACGAGCAGTACTTC CASSLDPWQRDLHEQYF
TRBJ2-5 many TRBD1 14 TRBV19 TGTGCCAGTAGTAATCGACAGGGGTGGGAGACCCAGTACTTC CASSNRQGWETQYF
TRBJ2-3 many NA 17 TRBV2 TGTGCCAGCAGCCCTGAACTAGTCTCCTCCTACACAGATACGCAGTATTTT CASSPELVSSYTDTQYF
TRBJ2-2 many NA 14 TRBV5-1 TGCGCCAGCCACTGGGGCAGCGGACAGGGGGAGCTGTTTTTT CASHWGSGQGELFF
TRBJ1-4 many NA 16 TRBV5-1 TGCGCCAGCAGCTGGGGGGGGCGATTTTTAGATGAAAAACTGTTTTTT CASSWGGRFLDEKLFF
TRBJ2-5 few NA 11 TRBV2 TGTGCCAGCAGGAGGCAGGAGACCCAGTACTTC CASRRQETQYF
TRBJ1-2 many TRBD1 14 TRBV6-6 TGTGCCAGCGGATGGACAGGGGGAATCTATGGCTACACCTTC CASGWTGGIYGYTF
TRBJ1-1 many TRBD1 17 TRBV4-1 TGCGCCAGCAGCCAACGGGACAGGCGGTTCATGAACACTGAAGCTTTCTTT CASSQRDRRFMNTEAFF